The 13 T cell receptor beta chains listed next were all sequenced from one sample in a study of vaccination and CD4 T cells after COVID-19 (dated by TCRdb to 2021 to 2024). The library relied on PCR. Instrument used: Illumina iSeq 100. TCR sequencing of DNA from cultured CD4+ T cells used the Oncomine TCR Beta short-read assay at the Johns Hopkins FTIC core. In TCRdb, the public reads were trimmed at Q25 with fastp and aligned with MiXCR, with productive beta chains retained. Identical CDR3 protein sequences are pooled into one entry, listed with their most common genes and DNA. The sample yields around 15,000 distinct CDR3 sequences; about 52% were counted once. 13% of the sample goes to the ten largest clones. The antigens of these receptors remain unknown. This specimen's time point label, interpreted: late sampling 161 to 241 days after vaccination in a few convalescent patients. Taken with the paper, the label for treatment or condition translates to: roughly 10-day PBMC culture with coronavirus spike peptide pools or control peptides (ViraFEST assay).

The specimen comprised CD4+ T cells from blood, cultured in vitro, sampled about 7 months after SARS-CoV-2 vaccination. These receptors came from a human donor who had recovered from COVID-19.

On this clonotype itself: A junction boundary mismatches the germline segment, possibly from a read error. The chain combines TRBV20-1 with TRBJ2-5, with 8 positions matching TRBD1. The CDR3 sequence is 14 residues long. Germline V gene sequence: CDR1 DFQATT, CDR2 SNEGSKA (reference sequence). The CDR3 bases are TGCAGTGCTAGATCAGGGGGCGAACCGGAGACCCGGTACTTC. Translating it yields CSARSGGEPETRYF.

The chain recombines TRBV20-1 with TRBJ2-5, with D possibly TRBD2 on 7 matching bases. This CDR3 has 13 amino acids. CDR1 and CDR2 from the germline V gene are DFQATT and SNEGSKA (reference sequence). V lost 6 bases and J lost 5, with 16 bases in between. CDR3: CSAATRGGETQYF. CDR3 sequence (DNA): TGCAGTGCCGCGACTAGGGGGGGTGAGACCCAGTACTTC.

This clonotype has a handful of counts. The chain couples TRBV19 to TRBJ1-1; maybe TRBD1 (6 bases). The CDR3 spans 11 residues. Trimming shortened V by 4 bases and J by 10 bases, and 10 bases separated the two germline ends. Germline CDR1 is LNHDA and CDR2 is SQIVND (reference sequence). CDR3 sequence (DNA): TGTGCCAGTAGTACTACAGGGCCAGCTTTCTTT. It yields the protein CASSTTGPAFF. The full variable domain, completed using reference TRBV19 and TRBJ1-1, is DGGITQSPKYLFRKEGQNVTLSCEQNLNHDAMYWYRQDPGQGLRLIYYSQIVNDFQKGDIAEGYSVSREKKESFPLTVTSAQKNPTAFYLCASSTTGPAFFGQGTRLTVV.

The V gene is TRBV20-1, the J gene TRBJ1-5; 8 bases agree with TRBD1. Per germline, CDR1 DFQATT and CDR2 SNEGSKA (reference sequence). Trimming removed 6 bases from V and 4 bases from J; junction bases left unmatched: 5. The CDR3 is 13 residues long. The CDR3 sequence is CSARRTGNQPQHF. The CDR3 coding sequence is TGCAGTGCCAGAAGGACAGGGAATCAGCCCCAGCATTTT.

This clonotype was found a few times. The chain employs TRBV7-9 and TRBJ2-5; tentatively, D is TRBD1 (6 bases). Germline loops: CDR1 SEHNR, CDR2 FQNEAQ (reference sequence). CDR3 length: 14 residues. The V and J ends lost 6 bases and 4 bases respectively, with 15 bases between them. The CDR3 is CASRPTQGRETQYF. The CDR3 nucleotides read TGTGCCAGCAGACCTACCCAGGGGCGAGAGACCCAGTACTTC.

The chain uses TRBV27 and TRBJ2-7; the D is unclear. This CDR3 spans 13 amino acids. In germline, CDR1 is MNHEY, CDR2 SMNVEV (reference sequence). Trimming took 2 bases from V and 2 from J, leaving 7 bases between them. CDR3 sequence: CASSLKAPYEQYF. The CDR3 DNA reads TGTGCCAGCAGTTTAAAGGCCCCCTACGAGCAGTACTTC.

The J gene is TRBJ2-5, the V gene TRBV5-4; 10 bases are a match to TRBD2. There are 16 residues in the CDR3. Germline V gives CDR1 SGHNT, CDR2 YYREEE (reference sequence). Unmatched junction bases numbered 7, after V lost 0 bases and J lost 5 bases. CDR3 protein: CASSLEPSGGGETQYF. CDR3 DNA: TGTGCCAGCAGCTTGGAGCCTAGCGGGGGCGGGGAGACCCAGTACTTC.

The gene calls are TRBV2 and TRBJ1-6; no reliable D call. The V end was cut by 6 bases, the J end by 6 bases, with 6 bases between. The germline V gene encodes CDR1 SNHLY and CDR2 FYNNEI. The CDR3 runs to 12 residues. The CDR3 bases are TGTGCCAGCAGGGTCAGTAATTCACCCCTCCACTTT. As protein: CASRVSNSPLHF.

The J gene is TRBJ2-7, the V gene TRBV6-5; D remains ambiguous. V lost 3 bases to trimming and J lost 5 bases, with 11 bases between them. This CDR3 spans 13 amino acids. Germline assignment: CDR1 MNHEY and CDR2 SVGAGI. CDR3 residues: CASSYGFRDEQYF. CDR3 DNA sequence: TGTGCCAGCAGTTATGGGTTTCGCGACGAGCAGTACTTC.

The CDR3 loop reads CASSLEGTGNSPLHF. The CDR3 DNA reads TGTGCCAGCAGCTTAGAAGGGACGGGGAATTCACCCCTCCACTTT. V usage is TRBV7-9 and J usage is TRBJ1-6, with D possibly being TRBD1 (5 bases). V was trimmed by 1 base and J by 7 bases, leaving 11 bases between them. CDR3 length: 15 residues. Germline values: CDR1 SEHNR, CDR2 FQNEAQ (reference sequence). Using reference TRBV7-9 and TRBJ1-6 for the parts outside the CDR3, the full variable domain is DTGVSQNPRHKITKRGQNVTFRCDPISEHNRLYWYRQTLGQGPEFLTYFQNEAQLEKSRLLSDRFSAERPKGSFSTLEIQRTEQGDSAMYLCASSLEGTGNSPLHFGNGTRLTVT.

The V and J genes are TRBV19 and TRBJ1-2; D unresolved. This CDR3 spans 13 amino acids. V lost 4 bases and J lost 7, with 13 bases in between. Germline values: CDR1 LNHDA, CDR2 SQIVND (reference sequence). The CDR3: CASSRIGSIGYTF. The CDR3 DNA reads TGTGCCAGTAGTAGGATAGGGAGTATTGGCTACACCTTC.

The rearrangement links TRBV29-1 to TRBJ2-7; TRBD1 might be the D (5 bases). Trimming took 4 bases from V and 2 from J, leaving 12 bases between them. This CDR3 is 13 amino acids long. Germline lookup yields CDR1 SQVTM and CDR2 ANQGSEA. The CDR3 region is CSVARQRTYEQYF. As DNA, the CDR3 is TGCAGCGTTGCCCGACAGAGGACCTACGAGCAGTACTTC.

This clonotype showed up just a few times. The chain combines TRBV2 with TRBJ1-6, with 7 bases aligning to TRBD1. This CDR3 contains 16 residues. The germline V gene has CDR1 SNHLY and CDR2 FYNNEI. After removal of 6 bases from V and 3 bases from J, the junction contained 8 bases not matched to a gene. In DNA form, the CDR3 reads TGTGCCAGCAGCAGAGATCGACAGGGCTATAATTCACCCCTCCACTTT. It is translated as CASSRDRQGYNSPLHF.